These 13 T cell receptor beta chains were sequenced from one sample in a study of blood T cell repertoires in COVID-19. Libraries were prepared by immunoSEQ multiplex PCR; TCRdb keeps only in-frame clonotypes and omits some of them. The data show tens of thousands of clones, more than 70% seen once. The sequenced sample was peripheral blood. These receptors were collected from a man between 65 and 80 years old with COVID-19, enrolled during active disease.

V is TRBV28 and J is TRBJ2-3, with 7 positions matching TRBD2. Germline CDR1 and CDR2: MDHEN and SYDVKM. V lost 5 bases, J lost 2 bases, and 10 bases stayed unmatched. The CDR3 runs 16 residues. The CDR3 bases are TGTGCCAGCAGTGCCTCTAGCGGAGGAAACACAGATACGCAGTATTTT. Protein: CASSASSGGNTDTQYF.

The chain uses TRBV7-2 and TRBJ2-7, with 7 bases identical to TRBD1. Germline trimming cut 3 bases from V and 2 bases from J; bases unmatched to any gene: 4. Germline lookup yields CDR1 SGHTA and CDR2 FQGNSA. The CDR3 contains 14 residues. CDR3 in amino acids: CASSLRGRPYEQYF. Written as DNA, the CDR3 is TGTGCCAGCAGCTTGAGGGGGCGCCCCTACGAGCAGTACTTC.

This clone was seen a single time. This chain joins TRBV19 and TRBJ2-2, with a tentative D call TRBD2 (6 bases). The germline CDR1 and CDR2 sequences are LNHDA and SQIVND (reference sequence). The germline V and J ends were trimmed by 7 bases and 3 bases, with 18 bases remaining between them. There are 16 residues in the CDR3. CDR3 bases: TGTGCCAGTAAACCTGCCGGGGGAGGTGACACCGGGGAGCTGTTTTTT. Protein product: CASKPAGGGDTGELFF.

CDR3 residues: CASRTRGHYLMNTEAFF. The CDR3 nucleotides read TGTGCCAGCAGGACCAGGGGCCATTACCTCATGAACACTGAAGCTTTCTTT. V and J are TRBV28 and TRBJ1-1, with a possible D match to TRBD1 (6 bases). CDR3 length equals 17 residues. V was trimmed by 6 bases and J by 0 bases, leaving 20 bases between them. Looked up from germline, CDR1 is MDHEN and CDR2 is SYDVKM. Looking up the rest from reference TRBV28 and TRBJ1-1 gives the full variable domain: DVKVTQSSRYLVKRTGEKVFLECVQDMDHENMFWYRQDPGLGLRLIYFSYDVKMKEKGDIPEGYSVSREKKERFSLILESASTNQTSMYLCASRTRGHYLMNTEAFFGQGTRLTVV.

The chain links TRBV7-2 to TRBJ2-7; 7 nucleotides agree with TRBD1. The CDR3 covers 13 residues. Per the germline V gene, CDR1 is SGHTA and CDR2 is FQGNSA. The V segment lost 4 bases and the J segment 6 bases; nucleotides outside the gene matches: 6. CDR3 nucleotide sequence: TGTGCCAGCAGCTCTAGGGACAGCAGCGAGCAGTACTTC. Translating it yields CASSSRDSSEQYF.

Note on this clone: In the same sample, other DNA sequences code for this CDR3. The chain carries TRBV5-1 and TRBJ2-1, with 7 bases fitting TRBD1. The CDR3 is 13 residues long. V lost 6 bases and J lost 4; bases outside the gene matches: 4. CDR1 is SGHRS, CDR2 YFSETQ, per germline. CDR3 residues: CASTRDSYNEQFF. CDR3 coding DNA: TGCGCCAGCACAAGGGACAGTTACAATGAGCAGTTCTTC.

This clone was detected only once. The sample contains more than one DNA sequence encoding this CDR3. V and J are TRBV5-1 and TRBJ2-2; D possibly corresponds to TRBD1 (5 bases). V was pared by 1 base and J by 4 bases, with 8 bases between. CDR1 and CDR2 (germline): SGHRS, YFSETQ. The CDR3 has 14 amino acids. The CDR3 sequence: CASSLTGLTGELFF. CDR3 DNA: TGCGCCAGCAGCTTGACAGGTCTCACCGGGGAGCTGTTTTTT.

The chain recombines TRBV11-2 with TRBJ1-1, with 8 bases aligning to TRBD1. The CDR3 runs 13 residues. Trimming took 5 bases from V and 3 from J; bases not matched to a gene: 2. From germline, CDR1 is SGHAT and CDR2 FQNNGV. The CDR3 loop reads CASSLDRDTEAFF. CDR3 nucleotides: TGTGCCAGCAGCCTGGACAGGGACACTGAAGCTTTCTTT.

V gene TRBV5-1 combines with J gene TRBJ2-3, with D possibly TRBD1 on 6 matching bases. V lost 5 bases and J lost 6, with 19 bases in between. The germline gives CDR1 SGHRS, CDR2 YFSETQ. The CDR3 totals 15 residues. The CDR3 loop reads CASRSGPSQGDTQYF. The CDR3 DNA reads TGCGCCAGCAGAAGCGGCCCCTCTCAGGGGGATACGCAGTATTTT.

The V and J genes are TRBV19 and TRBJ2-7, with 8 bases aligning to TRBD2. Germline-derived CDR1 and CDR2 are LNHDA and SQIVND (reference sequence). V was clipped by 7 bases and J by 3 bases; unmatched bases: 11. The CDR3 totals 15 residues. The CDR3 nucleotides read TGTGCCAGTACCTCGGGGGGGGCCGGTATCTACGAGCAGTACTTC. Its translation: CASTSGGAGIYEQYF.

DNA of the CDR3: TGTGCCAGCAGCTCCCTGGGGCGGGGACTAGTAAAGGGGAACACCGGGGAGCTGTTTTTT. Encoded protein: CASSSLGRGLVKGNTGELFF. This chain uses TRBV7-3 with TRBJ2-2, with 8 bases aligning to TRBD2. The CDR3 contains 20 residues. The J segment lost 1 base and the V segment lost 4 bases, leaving 17 bases of the junction unmatched. Germline V gene lookup returns CDR1 SGHTA and CDR2 FQGTGA. Supplemented by reference TRBV7-3 and TRBJ2-2, the full variable domain reads GAGVSQTPSNKVTEKGKYVELRCDPISGHTALYWYRQSLGQGPEFLIYFQGTGAADDSGLPNDRFFAVRPEGSVSTLKIQRTERGDSAVYLCASSSLGRGLVKGNTGELFFGEGSRLTVL.

The rearrangement links TRBV12-3 or TRBV12-4 to TRBJ1-5, with D unclear. The CDR3 is 13 amino acids. V shed 6 bases and J shed 0 bases, with 6 bases lying between them. CDR3: CASSPNSNQPQHF. The CDR3 DNA is TGTGCCAGCAGCCCCAATAGCAATCAGCCCCAGCATTTT.

V is TRBV20-1 and J is TRBJ2-5, with D uncertain. The CDR3 covers 10 residues. The germline V gene has CDR1 DFQATT and CDR2 SNEGSKA (reference sequence). The CDR3 reads CSISRETQYF. The CDR3 DNA reads as TGCAGCATCTCGAGAGAGACCCAGTACTTC.